The sequence of this T cell receptor (beta chain) was determined in a study of PD-1 blockade in mismatch repair-deficient tumors (dated by TCRdb to the late 2010s). Study-wide context: The trial enrolled some 90 consecutive patients with approximately eleven mismatch repair-deficient cancer types between September 2013 and late 2016, all previously treated and progressing. Tumor-associated T cell clones were tracked in the peripheral blood of patients responding to PD-1 blockade by deep sequencing of TCR CDR3 regions. What the work shows at the level of the full study, not this receptor alone: Tumor-resident clones, often undetectable in blood before treatment, expanded rapidly after pembrolizumab and then contracted, generally before radiologic responses.

Mismatch repair deficiency in every enrolled patient was established by polymerase chain reaction or immunohistochemistry. A few patients who responded to pembrolizumab therapy underwent TCR sequencing. The phase II trial prospectively tested pembrolizumab PD-1 blockade in advanced mismatch repair-deficient cancers regardless of tissue of origin. Peripheral blood T cell samples were collected serially, before PD-1 blockade began and at several time points afterward. Blood sampling times were reported as weeks after the first pembrolizumab dose. Reading the germline V gene gives CDR1 MDHEN and CDR2 SYDVKM. The CDR3 measures 15 amino acids from cysteine to phenylalanine. This entry keeps only the CDR3 DNA: 45 bases, framed from base 1. Trimming takes 5 bases off V and 3 bases off J; junction bases not matched to a gene: 9. To note about this clone: Its specific antigen is unknown. Base qualities are not provided; no much larger clone lies one nucleotide away.

Receptor amplification or capture employed the immunoSEQ multiplex PCR assay. As stored in TCRdb, this immuneACCESS dataset retains in-frame rearrangements with V and J assigned. A fraction of the clones does not appear; measured against another copy, unresolved V genes explain less than half of the discrepancy, and the remainder lacks a known reason. This sample comprises 60,000 to 70,000 clones, around 88% of them detected only once. The biggest ten clones account for roughly 14% of the sample. Source: peripheral blood, taken 52 weeks after starting pembrolizumab. This clonotype was sampled from an adult with mismatch repair-deficient cancer. The chain employs TRBV28 and TRBJ2-5; 7 junctional bases match TRBD1. The nucleotide sequence is TGTGCCAGCAGTCGAAGGACAGGTACGAAAGAGACCCAGTACTTC. It is translated as CASSRRTGTKETQYF. Reference TRBV28 and TRBJ2-5 proteins supply the regions before and after the CDR3; the full variable domain is: DVKVTQSSRYLVKRTGEKVFLECVQDMDHENMFWYRQDPGLGLRLIYFSYDVKMKEKGDIPEGYSVSREKKERFSLILESASTNQTSMYLCASSRRTGTKETQYFGPGTRLLVL.